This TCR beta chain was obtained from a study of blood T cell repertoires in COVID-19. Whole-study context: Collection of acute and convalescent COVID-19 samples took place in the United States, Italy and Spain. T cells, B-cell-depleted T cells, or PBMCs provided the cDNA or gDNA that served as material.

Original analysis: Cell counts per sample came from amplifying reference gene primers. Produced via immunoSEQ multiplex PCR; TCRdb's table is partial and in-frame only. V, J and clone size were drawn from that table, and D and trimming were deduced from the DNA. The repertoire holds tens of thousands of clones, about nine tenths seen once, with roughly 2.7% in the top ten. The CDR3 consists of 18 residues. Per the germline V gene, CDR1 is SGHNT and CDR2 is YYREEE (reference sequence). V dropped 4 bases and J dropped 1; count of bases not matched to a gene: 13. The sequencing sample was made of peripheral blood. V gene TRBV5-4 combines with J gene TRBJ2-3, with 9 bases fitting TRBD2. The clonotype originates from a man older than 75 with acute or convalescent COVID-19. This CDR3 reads CASSRPGGLAGRTDTQYF. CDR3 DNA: TGTGCCAGCAGCCGCCCGGGGGGGCTAGCGGGGCGCACAGATACGCAGTATTTT.